This entry lists 24 T cell receptor beta chains sequenced from one sample in a study of blood T cell repertoires in COVID-19. Only in-frame clones appear in the TCRdb table, and some are missing; sequencing was by immunoSEQ multiplex PCR. The table has 250,000 to 350,000 clones, approximately 88% seen once. The sample was peripheral blood. These receptors all come from a woman between 50 and 59 years old with active or convalescent COVID-19.

The chain links TRBV28 to TRBJ1-1; 9 bases are a match to TRBD1. Germline loops: CDR1 MDHEN, CDR2 SYDVKM. CDR3 size: 16 residues. V lost 5 bases to trimming and J lost 0 bases; unmatched junction nucleotides: 7. The CDR3 loop reads CASSLPTGGLNTEAFF. The CDR3 DNA follows: TGTGCCAGCAGTCTACCTACAGGGGGCTTGAACACTGAAGCTTTCTTT.

The J gene is TRBJ2-1, the V gene TRBV6-1; 7 bases are shared with TRBD1. Germline V gives CDR1 MNHNS, CDR2 SASEGT. V shed 1 base, J shed 3 bases, and the junction held 9 bases outside the gene matches. The CDR3 runs 17 residues. The CDR3 loop reads CASSEERTGANYNEQFF. CDR3 nucleotides: TGTGCCAGCAGTGAAGAACGGACAGGAGCTAACTACAATGAGCAGTTCTTC.

This chain links TRBV6-5 with TRBJ1-1; D may be TRBD1 (6 bases). The CDR3 totals 11 residues. Germline CDR1 MNHEY, CDR2 SVGAGI. Trimming removed 6 bases at V and 9 bases at J, with 11 bases between. CDR3 nucleotides: TGTGCCAGCAGGAGACAGGAGAAAGCTTTCTTT. Residues: CASRRQEKAFF.

The V gene is TRBV7-9, the J gene TRBJ2-7; 7 bases are a match to TRBD2. Germline values: CDR1 SEHNR, CDR2 FQNEAQ (reference sequence). This CDR3 has 14 residues. V lost 7 bases, J lost 3 bases, and 9 bases stayed unmatched. CDR3 residues: CASTSRGRDYEQYF. DNA of the CDR3: TGTGCCAGCACGTCAAGAGGGAGGGACTACGAGCAGTACTTC.

This rearrangement joins TRBV11-2 to TRBJ1-5; no definite D call. The CDR3 is made up of 15 amino acids. Germline loops: CDR1 SGHAT, CDR2 FQNNGV. Trimming left V 5 bases short and J 5 bases short, with 16 bases between. In nucleotides, the CDR3 is TGTGCCAGCAGCCCAACCGCGGGGAGTTATCAGCCCCAGCATTTT. Its protein product is CASSPTAGSYQPQHF.

V and J are TRBV28 and TRBJ1-2; the D gene is possibly TRBD1 (5 bases). CDR3 length: 13 residues. The germline V gene has CDR1 MDHEN and CDR2 SYDVKM. V was clipped by 5 bases and J by 4 bases, with 11 bases between them. The CDR3 coding sequence is TGTGCCAGCAGTCCCTTGGGGCGCTATGGCTACACCTTC. It yields the protein CASSPLGRYGYTF.

The CDR3 DNA reads TGTGCCAGCAGCTTCATTCTCGGACAGGGAGGGATGAACACTGAAGCTTTCTTT. This sequence encodes CASSFILGQGGMNTEAFF. V usage is TRBV11-2 and J usage is TRBJ1-1; the match to TRBD1 covers 8 bases. The CDR3 sequence is 18 residues long. Germline V gene sequence: CDR1 SGHAT, CDR2 FQNNGV. Trimming took 3 bases from V and 0 from J; bases not matched to a gene: 12.

The DNA for the CDR3 is TGTGCCAGCCGCGACAGGGCCCACACCGGGGAGCTGTTTTTT. Encoded protein: CASRDRAHTGELFF. The J gene is TRBJ2-2, the V gene TRBV5-5; 7 bases are shared with TRBD1. The germline V gene has CDR1 SGHKS and CDR2 YYEKEE (reference sequence). The CDR3 loop spans 14 amino acids. V gave up 7 bases and J gave up 3 bases; unmatched junction bases: 6.

The CDR3 here is CASSLTSGGVIRSDTQYF. CDR3 bases: TGTGCCAGCAGCCTGACTAGCGGGGGGGTTATAAGGTCGGATACGCAGTATTTT. V is TRBV3-1 (or the pseudogene TRBV3-2) and J is TRBJ2-3; TRBD2 matches 14 bases. With V trimmed by 4 bases and J by 6 bases, 12 bases remained unmatched. Germline V gene lookup returns CDR1 LGHDT and CDR2 YNNKEL (reference sequence). This CDR3 has 18 residues.

Notes on this clone: One junction end disagrees with the germline gene, perhaps due to a read error. V is TRBV7-7 and J is TRBJ1-5; TRBD1 matches 9 bases. The germline gives CDR1 SSHAT, CDR2 FNYEAQ (reference sequence). The CDR3 is made up of 19 amino acids. CDR3 protein: CASSSVTFRQGESYQPQHF. CDR3 coding DNA: TGTGCTAGCAGCTCCGTAACTTTTCGACAGGGGGAGTCGTATCAGCCCCAGCATTTT. Combining the CDR3 with reference TRBV7-7 and TRBJ1-5 gives the whole variable domain GAGVSQSPRYKVTKRGQDVTLRCDPISSHATLYWYQQALGQGPEFLTYFNYEAQPDKSGLPSDRFSAERPEGSISTLTIQRTEQRDSAMYRCASSSVTFRQGESYQPQHFGDGTRLSIL.

V and J are TRBV27 and TRBJ2-4; 7 bases fit TRBD1. The length of the CDR3 is 17 residues. V lost 2 bases to trimming and J lost 0 bases; unmatched junction nucleotides: 7. Germline V gene sequence: CDR1 MNHEY, CDR2 SMNVEV (reference sequence). The CDR3 sequence: CASSLRGQTLAKNIQYF. In DNA, the CDR3 is TGTGCCAGCAGTTTAAGGGGACAGACTTTAGCCAAAAACATTCAGTACTTC.

This chain uses TRBV6-5 with TRBJ1-2; D uncertain. The length of the CDR3 is 12 residues. Trimming removed 7 bases from V and 7 bases from J, with 13 bases in between. CDR1 MNHEY and CDR2 SVGAGI come from the germline V gene. In DNA form, the CDR3 reads TGTGCCAGCACCCAGGTAGTGATTGGCTACACCTTC. Amino acid sequence: CASTQVVIGYTF.

This clone was seen more than once but under ten times. The chain recombines TRBV6-5 with TRBJ1-2, with unresolved D. There are 14 residues in the CDR3. The germline gives CDR1 MNHEY, CDR2 SVGAGI. Trimming pared 2 bases from V and 4 bases from J, leaving 11 bases between. The CDR3, as DNA: TGTGCCAGCAGTTACCGACCTACGGGCTATGGCTACACCTTC. It codes for CASSYRPTGYGYTF.

The chain recombines TRBV13 with TRBJ2-7, with D hard to call. The germline V and J ends were trimmed by 5 bases and 4 bases, with 6 bases remaining between them. Germline V CDR1 and CDR2: PRHDT, FYEKMQ (reference sequence). CDR3 length equals 11 residues. CDR3 nucleotides: TGTGCCAGCAGCCTTAAATACGAGCAGTACTTC. It specifies CASSLKYEQYF.

The chain couples TRBV4-3 to TRBJ2-7; tentative D call: TRBD2 (5 bases). The CDR3 has 16 residues. V was cut by 3 bases and J by 2 bases, with 17 bases left in between. Germline V lookup: CDR1 LGHNA, CDR2 YSLEER. The CDR3 is CASSHLGGSRPYEQYF. As DNA, the CDR3 is TGCGCCAGCAGCCACCTCGGAGGAAGCCGACCCTACGAGCAGTACTTC.

J is TRBJ1-4 and V is TRBV15; a possible D gene is TRBD1 (5 bases). Germline assignment: CDR1 LNHNV and CDR2 YYDKDF (reference sequence). V dropped 1 base and J dropped 0 bases, with 9 bases sitting between them. The CDR3 totals 16 residues. This CDR3 is CATSRVAGSTNEKLFF. DNA of the CDR3: TGTGCCACCAGCAGAGTGGCAGGGTCAACTAATGAAAAACTGTTTTTT. The complete variable domain, with remaining parts taken from reference TRBV15 and TRBJ1-4, reads DAMVIQNPRYQVTQFGKPVTLSCSQTLNHNVMYWYQQKSSQAPKLLFHYYDKDFNNEADTPDNFQSRRPNTSFCFLDIRSPGLGDTAMYLCATSRVAGSTNEKLFFGSGTQLSVL.

The gene calls are TRBV6-5 and TRBJ2-7; 8 positions match TRBD1. With 6 bases clipped from V and 4 bases from J, the junction kept 8 bases outside the gene matches. Germline CDR1 is MNHEY and CDR2 is SVGAGI. This CDR3 region has 14 residues. CDR3 residues: CASRRGQGVYEQYF. The CDR3, as DNA: TGTGCCAGCAGGAGAGGACAGGGCGTTTACGAGCAGTACTTC.

V gene TRBV4-2 combines with J gene TRBJ1-5; 9 bases fit TRBD1. The CDR3 runs 15 residues. The germline gives CDR1 LGHNA, CDR2 YNFKEQ. Germline trimming cut 5 bases from V and 1 base from J; bases unmatched to any gene: 3. CDR3 residues: CASSVDRGSNQPQHF. The CDR3 DNA is TGTGCCAGCAGCGTGGACAGGGGAAGCAATCAGCCCCAGCATTTT.

The sample holds one count of this clone. This sequence joins TRBV7-6 and TRBJ2-1, with TRBD2 identical over 14 bases. Trimming cost V 1 base and J 10 bases; bases outside gene matches: 6. CDR3 length equals 16 residues. CDR1 and CDR2 (germline): SGHVS, FNYEAQ. DNA for the CDR3: TGTGCCAGCAGCTTAGGAAGACTAGCGGGAGGGGAAGAGCAGTTCTTC. Translation: CASSLGRLAGGEEQFF.

V is TRBV4-3 and J is TRBJ1-6; D is possibly TRBD1 (6 bases). The germline V gene encodes CDR1 LGHNA and CDR2 YSLEER. CDR3 size: 15 residues. V was clipped by 0 bases and J by 9 bases, with 12 bases between them. The DNA of the CDR3 is TGCGCCAGCAGCCAAGATATTAGGGGGAGTTCACCCCTCCACTTT. It codes for CASSQDIRGSSPLHF.

Only a few counts were recorded for this clone. The rearrangement uses TRBV18 and TRBJ1-5; no definite D call. Germline CDR1 and CDR2: KGHSH and LQKENI. Trimming removed 3 bases from V and 6 bases from J, with 15 bases in between. The length of the CDR3 is 15 residues. The CDR3 loop is CASSPGSSIGQPQHF. CDR3 nucleotide sequence: TGTGCCAGCTCACCCGGGAGTTCGATAGGTCAGCCCCAGCATTTT. The full variable domain, completed using reference TRBV18 and TRBJ1-5, is NAGVMQNPRHLVRRRGQEARLRCSPMKGHSHVYWYRQLPEEGLKFMVYLQKENIIDESGMPKERFSAEFPKEGPSILRIQQVVRGDSAAYFCASSPGSSIGQPQHFGDGTRLSIL.

V is TRBV7-2 and J is TRBJ2-1; the D is unclear. The CDR3 is made up of 13 amino acids. Trimming shortened V by 4 bases and J by 4 bases, and 8 bases separated the two germline ends. Germline CDR1 and CDR2: SGHTA and FQGNSA. Written as DNA, the CDR3 is TGTGCCAGCAGCTCCAGGCTTTACAATGAGCAGTTCTTC. Amino acid sequence: CASSSRLYNEQFF.

V gene TRBV5-4 combines with J gene TRBJ2-1, with 10 bases identical to TRBD1. This CDR3 region has 15 residues. Germline lookup yields CDR1 SGHNT and CDR2 YYREEE (reference sequence). Trimming took 2 bases from V and 8 from J; bases not matched to a gene: 7. In nucleotides, the CDR3 is TGTGCCAGCAGCTTTCCTGGACAGGGGGTCTATGAGCAGTTCTTC. It yields the protein CASSFPGQGVYEQFF.

The rearrangement joins TRBV9 to TRBJ1-1; D uncertain. The V and J ends lost 0 bases and 0 bases respectively, with 12 bases between them. This CDR3 is built from 16 residues. The germline CDR1 and CDR2 sequences are SGDLS and YYNGEE. The CDR3 bases are TGTGCCAGCAGCGTAGAGCCCCTCGTTATGAACACTGAAGCTTTCTTT. It is translated as CASSVEPLVMNTEAFF.